This is a list of T cell receptor beta chains from one sample in a study of shared clonotypes between healthy human individuals. TCRdb's table, derived via immunoSEQ multiplex PCR, lists solely in-frame clones and lacks some. The table includes around 2.1 million clones, about 92% detected once. Material: naive CD8+ T cells from PBMCs. Receptors originate from a man aged 18-30 years in good health. Some clones in this sample may be carry-over from other donors' samples. Both conserved end residues are part of each CDR3. The D gene is left open where the match is weak. Clone sizes are given selectively: once, few, many, or a class where the clone is expanded.

j_call v_call clone_size d_call cdr3_length cdr3_aa cdr3_nt
TRBJ2-7 TRBV4-1 NA NA 14 CASSQGVGRYEQYF TGCGCCAGCAGCCAAGGGGTAGGGCGCTACGAGCAGTACTTC
TRBJ2-7 TRBV27 NA NA 14 CASSHPRAPGEQYF TGTGCCAGCAGCCACCCGAGGGCGCCGGGCGAGCAGTACTTC
TRBJ2-1 TRBV10-3 NA NA 14 CAMGDTESYNEQFF TGTGCCATGGGGGACACAGAATCCTACAATGAGCAGTTCTTC
TRBJ2-3 TRBV5-8 NA NA 13 CASPGVSTDTQYF TGTGCCAGCCCAGGGGTTAGCACAGATACGCAGTATTTT
TRBJ1-5 TRBV27 once NA 14 CASSLKGRDQPQHF TGTGCCAGCAGTTTAAAGGGCCGGGATCAGCCCCAGCATTTT
TRBJ1-1 TRBV6-5 NA NA 13 CASSYYGGTEAFF TGTGCCAGCAGTTACTATGGTGGAACTGAAGCTTTCTTT
TRBJ2-7 TRBV27 NA TRBD2 15 CASSFRAGGFNEQYF TGTGCCAGCAGTTTCAGGGCGGGAGGGTTCAACGAGCAGTACTTC
TRBJ1-1 TRBV9 NA TRBD1 13 CASRGQGPTEAFF TGTGCCAGCAGAGGACAGGGGCCTACTGAAGCTTTCTTT
TRBJ2-2 TRBV28 NA NA 14 CASSSLIGTGELFF TGTGCCAGCAGTTCCCTAATCGGAACCGGGGAGCTGTTTTTT
TRBJ2-3 TRBV4-2 NA NA 15 CASSQPDNLADTQYF TGTGCCAGCAGCCAACCTGACAATCTGGCAGATACGCAGTATTTT
TRBJ2-1 TRBV9 NA NA 16 CASSPDTSTRYNEQFF TGTGCCAGCAGCCCTGACACTAGTACACGTTACAATGAGCAGTTCTTC
TRBJ2-5 TRBV7-9 once NA 15 CASTPPLEIGETQYF TGTGCCAGCACGCCTCCACTTGAAATCGGAGAGACCCAGTACTTC
TRBJ2-1 TRBV7-9 NA TRBD2 17 CASSSGLAGDAYNEQFF TGTGCCAGCAGCTCCGGACTAGCGGGAGATGCCTACAATGAGCAGTTCTTC
TRBJ2-7 TRBV5-3 NA NA 14 CARSLDGLFYEQYF TGTGCCAGAAGCTTGGACGGTCTATTTTACGAGCAGTACTTC
TRBJ2-2 TRBV6-5 NA NA 15 CASSYGSGNTGELFF TGTGCCAGCAGTTACGGCTCAGGGAATACCGGGGAGCTGTTTTTT
TRBJ1-2 TRBV9 NA NA 16 CASSVSLGGLNYGYTF TGTGCCAGCAGCGTTAGCCTTGGCGGTTTGAACTATGGCTACACCTTC
TRBJ1-1 TRBV27 NA NA 15 CASSLFAGVVTEAFF TGTGCCAGCAGTTTATTTGCAGGGGTCGTCACTGAAGCTTTCTTT
TRBJ1-1 TRBV9 once NA 17 CASSVGGTLTRNTEAFF TGTGCCAGCAGCGTAGGGGGGACCCTTACCAGGAACACTGAAGCTTTCTTT
TRBJ2-1 TRBV9 NA TRBD2 19 CASSASSGLAGDQYNEQFF TGTGCCAGCAGCGCCAGCTCCGGACTAGCGGGAGACCAATACAATGAGCAGTTCTTC
TRBJ2-2 TRBV7-9 NA NA 14 CASSEPGFVGELFF TGTGCCAGCAGCGAACCGGGCTTTGTCGGGGAGCTGTTTTTT
TRBJ2-7 TRBV28 NA NA 13 CASSLRGWGEQYF TGTGCCAGCAGTTTACGGGGTTGGGGCGAGCAGTACTTC
TRBJ2-7 TRBV28 NA TRBD1 17 CASSFDLRRQGAAEQYF TGTGCCAGCAGTTTTGATCTTAGAAGACAGGGGGCCGCCGAGCAGTACTTC
TRBJ2-7 TRBV2 NA TRBD2 20 CASNQMTSGTRFPTYYEQYF TGTGCCAGCAACCAGATGACTAGCGGGACCCGATTCCCCACGTACTACGAGCAGTACTTC
TRBJ1-5 TRBV7-2 NA NA 14 CASSLGGAGQPQHF TGTGCCAGCAGCTTAGGTGGGGCAGGTCAGCCCCAGCATTTT
TRBJ2-2 TRBV6-5 few NA 11 CASSSSGELFF TGTGCCAGCAGTTCCTCCGGGGAGCTGTTTTTT
TRBJ1-5 TRBV19 NA NA 15 CASRWGSNGNQPQHF TGTGCCAGTAGATGGGGGAGTAATGGCAATCAGCCCCAGCATTTT
TRBJ2-1 TRBV4-3 NA NA 14 CASSQGGSYNEQFF TGCGCCAGCAGCCAAGGGGGTAGCTACAATGAGCAGTTCTTC
TRBJ1-5 TRBV7-2 NA NA 17 CASSLGPRGGAGEPQHF TGTGCCAGCAGCTTAGGTCCCCGGGGCGGGGCGGGGGAACCCCAGCATTTT
TRBJ2-7 TRBV7-2 NA NA 13 CASSLLDKSEQYF TGTGCCAGCAGCCTTCTAGATAAATCGGAGCAGTACTTC
TRBJ2-7 TRBV7-9 NA TRBD1 16 CASSHLRDRGWSEQYF TGTGCCAGCAGCCACCTTCGGGACAGAGGCTGGAGCGAGCAGTACTTC
TRBJ1-3 TRBV10-3 NA NA 15 CAISESPDGGNTIYF TGTGCCATCAGTGAATCCCCGGACGGTGGAAACACCATATATTTT
TRBJ1-2 TRBV5-1 once NA 12 CASSLDGYGYTF TGCGCCAGCAGCTTGGACGGGTATGGCTACACCTTC
TRBJ2-1 TRBV9 NA NA 14 CASSVAGLRDEQFF TGTGCCAGCAGCGTAGCAGGCTTACGTGATGAGCAGTTCTTC
TRBJ2-5 TRBV5-5 NA NA 12 CASSRLPETQYF TGTGCCAGCAGCCGCCTACCAGAGACCCAGTACTTC
TRBJ1-4 TRBV28 once NA 15 CASSLYGRRVEKLFF TGTGCCAGCAGTTTATATGGACGGCGAGTCGAAAAACTGTTTTTT
TRBJ2-1 TRBV6-5 NA TRBD2 15 CASSLGTSGFGEQFF TGTGCCAGCAGCCTCGGGACTAGCGGGTTCGGTGAGCAGTTCTTC
TRBJ2-7 TRBV2 NA TRBD2 18 CASSETSYQLAGLGEQYF TGTGCCAGCAGTGAAACTTCGTATCAGCTAGCGGGGCTTGGCGAGCAGTACTTC
TRBJ2-1 TRBV12-5 NA NA 13 CASGLVGLGEQFF TGTGCTAGTGGTTTGGTAGGATTGGGTGAGCAGTTCTTC
TRBJ2-2 TRBV5-1 NA NA 11 CASSLDRELFF TGCGCCAGCAGCTTGGACCGGGAGCTGTTTTTT
TRBJ2-1 TRBV6-5 NA TRBD1 15 CASSPDRASYNEQFF TGTGCCAGCAGTCCGGACAGGGCTTCCTACAATGAGCAGTTCTTC